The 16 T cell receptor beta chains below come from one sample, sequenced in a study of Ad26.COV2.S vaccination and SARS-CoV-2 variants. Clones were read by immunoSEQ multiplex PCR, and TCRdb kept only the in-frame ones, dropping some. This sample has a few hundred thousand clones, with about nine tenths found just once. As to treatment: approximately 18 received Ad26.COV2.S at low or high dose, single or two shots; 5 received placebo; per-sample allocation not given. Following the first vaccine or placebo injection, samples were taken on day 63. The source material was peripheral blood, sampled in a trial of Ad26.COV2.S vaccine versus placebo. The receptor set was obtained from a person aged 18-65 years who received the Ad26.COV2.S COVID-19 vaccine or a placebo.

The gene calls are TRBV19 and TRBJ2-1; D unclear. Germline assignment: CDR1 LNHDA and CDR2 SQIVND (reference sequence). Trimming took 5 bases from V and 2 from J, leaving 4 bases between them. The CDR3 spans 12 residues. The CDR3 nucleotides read TGTGCCAGTAGTGACACCTACAATGAGCAGTTCTTC. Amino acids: CASSDTYNEQFF.

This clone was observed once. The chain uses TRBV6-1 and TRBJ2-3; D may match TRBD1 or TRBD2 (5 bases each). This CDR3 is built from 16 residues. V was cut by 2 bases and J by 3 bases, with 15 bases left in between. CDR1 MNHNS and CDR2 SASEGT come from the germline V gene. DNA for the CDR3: TGTGCCAGCAGTGAAAATGAGGGGTGGGGGACAGATACGCAGTATTTT. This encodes CASSENEGWGTDTQYF.

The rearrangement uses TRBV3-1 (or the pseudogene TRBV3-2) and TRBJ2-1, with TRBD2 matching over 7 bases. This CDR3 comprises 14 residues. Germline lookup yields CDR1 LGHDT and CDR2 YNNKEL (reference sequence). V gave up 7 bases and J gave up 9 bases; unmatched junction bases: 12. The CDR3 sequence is CASNEGGRVAEQFF. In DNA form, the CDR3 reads TGTGCCAGCAACGAGGGAGGGCGGGTGGCTGAGCAGTTCTTC.

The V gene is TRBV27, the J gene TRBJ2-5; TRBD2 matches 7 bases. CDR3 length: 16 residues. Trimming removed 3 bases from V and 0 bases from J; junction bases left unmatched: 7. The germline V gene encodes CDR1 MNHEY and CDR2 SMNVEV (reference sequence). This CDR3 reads CASSFSGRPNQETQYF. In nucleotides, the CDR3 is TGTGCCAGCAGTTTTTCCGGGAGGCCAAACCAAGAGACCCAGTACTTC.

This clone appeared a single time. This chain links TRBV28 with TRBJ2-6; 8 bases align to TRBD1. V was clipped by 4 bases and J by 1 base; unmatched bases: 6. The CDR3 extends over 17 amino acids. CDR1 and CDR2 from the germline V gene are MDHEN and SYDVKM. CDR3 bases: TGTGCCAGCAGTTCGTATTACAGGGGGTCTGGGGCCAACGTCCTGACTTTC. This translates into CASSSYYRGSGANVLTF.

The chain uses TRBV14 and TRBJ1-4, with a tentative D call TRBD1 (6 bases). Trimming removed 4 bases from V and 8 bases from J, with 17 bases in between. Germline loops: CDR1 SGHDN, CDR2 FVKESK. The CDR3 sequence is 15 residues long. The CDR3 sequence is CASSRFSGDGEKLFF. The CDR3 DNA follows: TGTGCCAGCAGCCGATTCTCAGGGGATGGCGAAAAACTGTTTTTT.

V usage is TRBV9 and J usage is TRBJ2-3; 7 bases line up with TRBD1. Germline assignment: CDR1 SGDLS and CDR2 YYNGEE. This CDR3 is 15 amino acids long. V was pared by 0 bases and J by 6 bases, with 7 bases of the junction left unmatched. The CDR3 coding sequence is TGTGCCAGCAGCGTAGGACGAGGGGGCTTCGATACGCAGTATTTT. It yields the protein CASSVGRGGFDTQYF.

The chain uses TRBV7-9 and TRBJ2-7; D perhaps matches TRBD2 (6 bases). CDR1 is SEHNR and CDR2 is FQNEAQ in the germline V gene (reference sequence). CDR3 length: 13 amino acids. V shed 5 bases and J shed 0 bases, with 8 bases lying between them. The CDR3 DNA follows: TGTGCCAGCAGCGCCGGGGGCTCCTACGAGCAGTACTTC. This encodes CASSAGGSYEQYF.

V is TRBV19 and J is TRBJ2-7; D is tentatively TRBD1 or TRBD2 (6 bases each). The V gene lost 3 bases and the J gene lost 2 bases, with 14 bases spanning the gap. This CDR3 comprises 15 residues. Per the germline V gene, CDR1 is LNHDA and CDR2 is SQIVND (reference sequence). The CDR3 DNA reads TGTGCCAGTAGTATCGGGGGCCAGTGGGCCTACGAGCAGTACTTC. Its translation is CASSIGGQWAYEQYF.

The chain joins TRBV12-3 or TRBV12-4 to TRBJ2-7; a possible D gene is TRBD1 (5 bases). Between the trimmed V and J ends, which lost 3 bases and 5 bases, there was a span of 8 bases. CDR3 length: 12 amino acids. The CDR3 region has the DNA TGTGCCAGCAGTTTTGCAGGGAACGAGCAGTACTTC. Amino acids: CASSFAGNEQYF.

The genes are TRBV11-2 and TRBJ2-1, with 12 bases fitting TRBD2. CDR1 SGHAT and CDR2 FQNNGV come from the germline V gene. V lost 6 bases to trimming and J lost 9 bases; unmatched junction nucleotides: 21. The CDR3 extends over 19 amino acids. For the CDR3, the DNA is TGTGCCAGCAGACCCGTGCGGTGGCAGGCTAGCGGGAGGGCCGGTGAGCAGTTCTTC. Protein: CASRPVRWQASGRAGEQFF. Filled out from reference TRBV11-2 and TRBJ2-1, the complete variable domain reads EAGVAQSPRYKIIEKRQSVAFWCNPISGHATLYWYQQILGQGPKLLIQFQNNGVVDDSQLPKDRFSAERLKGVDSTLKIQPAKLEDSAVYLCASRPVRWQASGRAGEQFFGPGTRLTVL.

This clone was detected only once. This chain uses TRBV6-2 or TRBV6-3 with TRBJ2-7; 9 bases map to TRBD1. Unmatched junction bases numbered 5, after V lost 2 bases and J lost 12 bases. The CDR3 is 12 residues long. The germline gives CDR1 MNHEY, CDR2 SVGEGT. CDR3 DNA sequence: TGTGCCAGCAGTTACCCAGGGACAGGGTCGTACTTC. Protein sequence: CASSYPGTGSYF.

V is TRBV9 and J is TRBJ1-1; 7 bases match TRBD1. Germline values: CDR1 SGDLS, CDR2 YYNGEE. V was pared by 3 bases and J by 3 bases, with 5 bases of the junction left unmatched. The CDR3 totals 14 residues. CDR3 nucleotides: TGTGCCAGCAGCGAAGGGGGCGGGTACACTGAAGCTTTCTTT. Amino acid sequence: CASSEGGGYTEAFF.

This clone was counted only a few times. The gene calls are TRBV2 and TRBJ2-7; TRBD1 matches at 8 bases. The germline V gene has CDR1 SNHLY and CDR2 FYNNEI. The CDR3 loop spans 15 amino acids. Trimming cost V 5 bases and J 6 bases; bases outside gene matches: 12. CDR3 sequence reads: CASSWTGQGTGEQYF. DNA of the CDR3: TGTGCCAGCAGTTGGACAGGGCAGGGAACGGGCGAGCAGTACTTC.

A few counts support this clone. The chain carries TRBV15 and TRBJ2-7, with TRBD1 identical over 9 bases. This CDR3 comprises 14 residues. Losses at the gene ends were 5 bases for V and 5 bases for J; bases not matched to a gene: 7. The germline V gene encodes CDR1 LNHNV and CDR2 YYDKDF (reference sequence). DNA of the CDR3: TGTGCCACCAGCGCGGACAGGGGTAAACACGAGCAGTACTTC. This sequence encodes CATSADRGKHEQYF.

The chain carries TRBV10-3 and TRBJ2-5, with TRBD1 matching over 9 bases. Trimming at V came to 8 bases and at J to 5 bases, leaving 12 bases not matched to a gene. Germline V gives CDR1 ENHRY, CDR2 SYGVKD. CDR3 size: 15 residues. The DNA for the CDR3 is TGTGCCATCTGGCCCGGACAGGGGTTCGGGGAGACCCAGTACTTC. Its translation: CAIWPGQGFGETQYF.